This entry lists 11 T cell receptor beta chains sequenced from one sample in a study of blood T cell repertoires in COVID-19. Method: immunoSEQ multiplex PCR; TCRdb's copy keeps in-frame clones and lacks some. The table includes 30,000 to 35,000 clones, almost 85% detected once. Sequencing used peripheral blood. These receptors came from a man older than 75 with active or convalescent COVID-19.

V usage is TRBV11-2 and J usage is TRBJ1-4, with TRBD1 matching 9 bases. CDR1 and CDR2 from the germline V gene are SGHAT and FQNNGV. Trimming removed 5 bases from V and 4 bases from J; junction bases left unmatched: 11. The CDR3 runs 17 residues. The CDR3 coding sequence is TGTGCCAGCAGCCGGACAGGGGCCCGGTGGGGTAATGAAAAACTGTTTTTT. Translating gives CASSRTGARWGNEKLFF. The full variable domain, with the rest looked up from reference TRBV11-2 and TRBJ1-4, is EAGVAQSPRYKIIEKRQSVAFWCNPISGHATLYWYQQILGQGPKLLIQFQNNGVVDDSQLPKDRFSAERLKGVDSTLKIQPAKLEDSAVYLCASSRTGARWGNEKLFFGSGTQLSVL.

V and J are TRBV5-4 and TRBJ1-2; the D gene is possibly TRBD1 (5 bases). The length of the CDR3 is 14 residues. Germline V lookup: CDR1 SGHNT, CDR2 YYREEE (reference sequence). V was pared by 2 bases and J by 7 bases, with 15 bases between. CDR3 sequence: CASSLSQPRGGYTF. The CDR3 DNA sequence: TGTGCCAGCAGCTTATCCCAGCCTAGGGGTGGCTACACCTTC.

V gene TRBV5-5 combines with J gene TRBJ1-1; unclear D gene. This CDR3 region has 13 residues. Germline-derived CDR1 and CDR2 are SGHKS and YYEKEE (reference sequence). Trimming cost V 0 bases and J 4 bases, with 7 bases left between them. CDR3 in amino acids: CASSLVSSTEAFF. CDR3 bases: TGTGCCAGCAGCTTGGTGTCGTCCACTGAAGCTTTCTTT. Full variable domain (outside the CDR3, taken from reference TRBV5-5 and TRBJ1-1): DAGVTQSPTHLIKTRGQQVTLRCSPISGHKSVSWYQQVLGQGPQFIFQYYEKEERGRGNFPDRFSARQFPNYSSELNVNALLLGDSALYLCASSLVSSTEAFFGQGTRLTVV.

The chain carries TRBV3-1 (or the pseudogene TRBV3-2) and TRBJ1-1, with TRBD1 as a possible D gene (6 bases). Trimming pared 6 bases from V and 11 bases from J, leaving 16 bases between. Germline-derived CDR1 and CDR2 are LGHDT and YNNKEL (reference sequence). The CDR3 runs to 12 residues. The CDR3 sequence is CASSSYREGAFF. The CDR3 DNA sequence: TGTGCCAGCAGTTCCTACAGGGAAGGGGCTTTCTTT.

CDR3 loop: CAISAPTGAYEQYF. DNA of the CDR3: TGTGCCATCAGCGCCCCAACAGGGGCCTACGAGCAGTACTTC. This chain joins TRBV10-3 and TRBJ2-7; the match to TRBD1 covers 7 bases. Germline V gives CDR1 ENHRY, CDR2 SYGVKD. Unmatched junction bases numbered 7, after V lost 6 bases and J lost 2 bases. CDR3 length equals 14 residues.

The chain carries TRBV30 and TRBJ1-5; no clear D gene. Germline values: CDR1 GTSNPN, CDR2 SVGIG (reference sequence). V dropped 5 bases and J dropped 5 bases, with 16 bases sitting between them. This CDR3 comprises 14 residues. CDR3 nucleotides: TGTGCCTGGGGATATGAAAGCGGGTATCAGCCCCAGCATTTT. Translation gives CAWGYESGYQPQHF. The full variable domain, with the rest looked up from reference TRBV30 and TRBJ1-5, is SQTIHQWPATLVQPVGSPLSLECTVEGTSNPNLYWYRQAAGRGLQLLFYSVGIGQISSEVPQNLSASRPQDRQFILSSKKLLLSDSGFYLCAWGYESGYQPQHFGDGTRLSIL.

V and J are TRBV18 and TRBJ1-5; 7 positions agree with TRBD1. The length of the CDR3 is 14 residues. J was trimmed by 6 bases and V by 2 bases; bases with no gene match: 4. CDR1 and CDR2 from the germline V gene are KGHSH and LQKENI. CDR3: CASSPGGGSQPQHF. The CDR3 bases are TGTGCCAGCTCACCAGGAGGGGGCAGTCAGCCCCAGCATTTT. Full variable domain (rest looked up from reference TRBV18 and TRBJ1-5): NAGVMQNPRHLVRRRGQEARLRCSPMKGHSHVYWYRQLPEEGLKFMVYLQKENIIDESGMPKERFSAEFPKEGPSILRIQQVVRGDSAAYFCASSPGGGSQPQHFGDGTRLSIL.

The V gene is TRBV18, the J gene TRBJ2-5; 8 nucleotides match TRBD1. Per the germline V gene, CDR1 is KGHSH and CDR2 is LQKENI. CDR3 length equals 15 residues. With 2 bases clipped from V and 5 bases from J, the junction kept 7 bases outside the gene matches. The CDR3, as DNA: TGTGCCAGCTCACCATCTCAGGACAGGGTTGAGACCCAGTACTTC. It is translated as CASSPSQDRVETQYF.

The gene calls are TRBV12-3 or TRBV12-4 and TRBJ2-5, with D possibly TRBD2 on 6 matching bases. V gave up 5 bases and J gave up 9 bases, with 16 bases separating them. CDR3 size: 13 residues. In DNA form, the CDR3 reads TGTGCCAGCAGTGCGGGACGGCTGACGGCCCAGTACTTC. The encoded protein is CASSAGRLTAQYF.

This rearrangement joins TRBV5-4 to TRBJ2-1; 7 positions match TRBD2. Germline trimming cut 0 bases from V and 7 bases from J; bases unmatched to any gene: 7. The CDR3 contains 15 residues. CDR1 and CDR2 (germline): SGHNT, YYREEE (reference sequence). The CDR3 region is CASSLVGGSGNEQFF. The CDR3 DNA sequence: TGTGCCAGCAGCTTGGTTGGCGGGAGTGGGAATGAGCAGTTCTTC.

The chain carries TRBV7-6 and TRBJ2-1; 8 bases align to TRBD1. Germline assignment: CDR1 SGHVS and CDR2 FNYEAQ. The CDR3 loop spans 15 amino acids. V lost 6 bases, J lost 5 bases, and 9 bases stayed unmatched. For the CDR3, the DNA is TGTGCCAGCAGTTCAACAGGGGGGATTAACAATGAGCAGTTCTTC. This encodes CASSSTGGINNEQFF.